The 8 T cell receptor beta chains below come from one sample, sequenced in a study of T-cell memory formation after mild COVID-19 (dated by TCRdb to 2020 to 2023). Library prep was done by 5' RACE. The run used an Illumina NovaSeq 6000. TCRdb reanalyzed the raw reads on its own, using fastp at Q25 for trimming and MiXCR for clone calling, and kept in-frame beta chains. A single entry per CDR3 protein holds the most common genes and DNA from its merged rows. Across this sample there are roughly 250,000 distinct CDR3 sequences, with about a sixth seen only once. 3.5% of the sample goes to the ten largest clones. Sequenced material: PBMCs or a T cell subset sorted from them (not recorded which). The receptors were gathered from a man aged 18 to 30 who had mild COVID-19 (a few samples of this study predate the infection). The sample titles of this study are shuffled in the database, so cell type and time point are left out; the donor was told from shared clones.

This clonotype was counted ten times or more. V is TRBV7-2 and J is TRBJ2-3, with 9 bases aligning to TRBD2. The junction had 1 base not matched to a gene; V was cut back by 3 bases and J by 0 bases. The CDR3 loop spans 15 amino acids. Germline V CDR1 and CDR2: SGHTA, FQGNSA. The CDR3 DNA sequence: TGTGCCAGCAGCTTTCTAGCGGGGAGCACAGATACGCAGTATTTT. Translating it yields CASSFLAGSTDTQYF.

This clonotype was seen only a few times. The chain combines TRBV5-5 with TRBJ2-5, with 11 bases lining up with TRBD1. CDR3 length: 15 residues. In germline, CDR1 is SGHKS, CDR2 YYEKEE (reference sequence). The V segment lost 4 bases and the J segment 2 bases; nucleotides outside the gene matches: 4. CDR3 sequence (DNA): TGTGCCAGCAGCGGCGGGACAGGGGGACAAGAGACCCAGTACTTC. Protein sequence: CASSGGTGGQETQYF.

This clonotype turned up a few times. The chain joins TRBV7-3 to TRBJ2-3, with D maybe TRBD1 (5 bases). Looked up from germline, CDR1 is SGHTA and CDR2 is FQGTGA. Trimming stripped 2 bases from V and 0 bases from J, with 12 bases between. CDR3 length: 16 residues. The CDR3 sequence: CASSLGVDSSTDTQYF. CDR3 DNA sequence: TGTGCCAGCAGCTTAGGCGTTGACAGTAGCACAGATACGCAGTATTTT.

CDR3 loop: CASSLERHYGYTF. The CDR3, as DNA: TGTGCCAGCAGCTTAGAGAGGCACTATGGCTACACCTTC. The rearrangement links TRBV7-2 to TRBJ1-2; unclear D gene. This CDR3 region has 13 residues. V was shortened by 1 base and J by 3 bases, with 6 bases between the two germline ends. Looked up from germline, CDR1 is SGHTA and CDR2 is FQGNSA. The full variable domain, with the rest looked up from reference TRBV7-2 and TRBJ1-2, is GAGVSQSPSNKVTEKGKDVELRCDPISGHTALYWYRQSLGQGLEFLIYFQGNSAPDKSGLPSDRFSAERTGGSVSTLTIQRTQQEDSAVYLCASSLERHYGYTFGSGTRLTVV.

This clonotype was observed many times. V gene TRBV20-1 combines with J gene TRBJ2-3, with D maybe TRBD1 (5 bases). V lost 3 bases and J lost 3, with 10 bases in between. This CDR3 has 13 amino acids. Germline values: CDR1 DFQATT, CDR2 SNEGSKA (reference sequence). CDR3 sequence: CSARVSGTDTQYF. CDR3 nucleotides: TGCAGTGCTAGGGTCTCAGGGACAGATACGCAGTATTTT.

In its sample, this clonotype was seen a few times. This sequence joins TRBV10-3 and TRBJ1-2, with D possibly being TRBD1 (6 bases). Trimming pared 7 bases from V and 10 bases from J, leaving 16 bases between. The CDR3 is 12 residues long. Germline V gene lookup returns CDR1 ENHRY and CDR2 SYGVKD. CDR3 protein: CAITSGQLAYTF. The CDR3 DNA follows: TGTGCCATCACCAGCGGACAGTTAGCCTACACCTTC.

This clonotype was counted at least ten times. This chain connects TRBV7-2 to TRBJ1-5; D unclear. Trimming stripped 5 bases from V and 3 bases from J, with 8 bases between. CDR1 SGHTA and CDR2 FQGNSA come from the germline V gene. CDR3 size: 13 residues. CDR3 coding DNA: TGTGCCAGCAGCCCACTTCACAATCAGCCCCAGCATTTT. It is translated as CASSPLHNQPQHF.

In its sample, this clonotype was seen a few times. CDR3 residues: CASSLARRGPYEQYF. The CDR3 DNA sequence: TGTGCCAGCAGCTTAGCTCGGCGGGGACCCTACGAGCAGTACTTC. V usage is TRBV7-2 and J usage is TRBJ2-7; D perhaps matches TRBD2 (6 bases). V lost 0 bases to trimming and J lost 2 bases, with 11 bases between them. Germline CDR1 and CDR2: SGHTA and FQGNSA. The CDR3 runs 15 residues.